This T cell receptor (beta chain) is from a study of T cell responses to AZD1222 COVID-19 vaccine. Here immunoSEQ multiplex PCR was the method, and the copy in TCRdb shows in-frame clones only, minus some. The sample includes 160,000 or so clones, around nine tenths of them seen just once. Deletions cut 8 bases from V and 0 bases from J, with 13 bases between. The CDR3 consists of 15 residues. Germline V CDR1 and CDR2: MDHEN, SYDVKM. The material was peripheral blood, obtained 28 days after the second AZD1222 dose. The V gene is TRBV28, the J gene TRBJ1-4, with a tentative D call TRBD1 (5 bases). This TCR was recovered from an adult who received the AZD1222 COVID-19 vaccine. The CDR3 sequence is CASYYGGSTNEKLFF. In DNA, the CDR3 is TGTGCCAGCTATTACGGGGGATCAACTAATGAAAAACTGTTTTTT.